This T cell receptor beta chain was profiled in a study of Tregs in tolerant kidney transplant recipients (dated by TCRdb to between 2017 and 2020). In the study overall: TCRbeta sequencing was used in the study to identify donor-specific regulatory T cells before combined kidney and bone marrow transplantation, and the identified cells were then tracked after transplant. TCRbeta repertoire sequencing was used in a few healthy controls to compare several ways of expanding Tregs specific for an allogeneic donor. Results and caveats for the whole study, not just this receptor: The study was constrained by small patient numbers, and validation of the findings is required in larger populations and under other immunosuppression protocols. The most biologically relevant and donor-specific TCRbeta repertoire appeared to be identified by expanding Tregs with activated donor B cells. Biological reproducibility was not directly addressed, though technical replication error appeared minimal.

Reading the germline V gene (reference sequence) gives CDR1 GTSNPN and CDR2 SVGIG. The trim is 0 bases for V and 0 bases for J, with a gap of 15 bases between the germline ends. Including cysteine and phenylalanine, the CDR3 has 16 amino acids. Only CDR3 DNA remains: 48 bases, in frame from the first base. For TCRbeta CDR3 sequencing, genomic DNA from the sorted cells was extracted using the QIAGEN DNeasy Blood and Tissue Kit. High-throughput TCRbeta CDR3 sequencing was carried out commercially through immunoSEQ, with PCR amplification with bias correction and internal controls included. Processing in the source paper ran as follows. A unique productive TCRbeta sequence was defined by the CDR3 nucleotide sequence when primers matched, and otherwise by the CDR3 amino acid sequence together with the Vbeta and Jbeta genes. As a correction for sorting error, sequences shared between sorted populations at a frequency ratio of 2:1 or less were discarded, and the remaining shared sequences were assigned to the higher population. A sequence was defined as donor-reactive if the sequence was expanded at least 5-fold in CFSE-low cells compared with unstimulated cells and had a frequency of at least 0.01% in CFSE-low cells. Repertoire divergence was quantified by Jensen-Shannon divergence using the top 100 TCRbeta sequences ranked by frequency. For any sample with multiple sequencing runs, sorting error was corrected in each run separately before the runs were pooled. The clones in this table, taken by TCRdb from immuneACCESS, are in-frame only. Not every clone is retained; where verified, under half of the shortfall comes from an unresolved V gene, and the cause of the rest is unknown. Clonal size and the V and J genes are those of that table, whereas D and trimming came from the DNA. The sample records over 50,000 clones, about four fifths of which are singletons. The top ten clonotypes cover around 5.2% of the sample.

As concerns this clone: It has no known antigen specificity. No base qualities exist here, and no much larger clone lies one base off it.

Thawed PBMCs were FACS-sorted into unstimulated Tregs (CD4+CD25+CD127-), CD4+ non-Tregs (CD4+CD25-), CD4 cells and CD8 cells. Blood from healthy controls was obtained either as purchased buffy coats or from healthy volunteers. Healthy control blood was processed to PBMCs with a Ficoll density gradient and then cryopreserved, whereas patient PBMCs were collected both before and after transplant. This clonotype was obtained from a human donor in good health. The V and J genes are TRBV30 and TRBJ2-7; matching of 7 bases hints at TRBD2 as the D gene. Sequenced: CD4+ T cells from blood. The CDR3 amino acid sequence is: CAWSVRGAASSYEQYF. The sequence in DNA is TGTGCCTGGAGTGTACGGGGGGCCGCGAGCTCCTACGAGCAGTACTTC.